This TCR beta chain was documented in a study of OX40 agonist ivuxolimab in advanced cancers. A remark on this clone: Its antigen is not identified.

The CDR3 has 14 amino acids. Trimming took off 1 base at V and 0 bases at J, with 4 bases between the two ends. From germline, CDR1 is LNHDA and CDR2 SQIVND (reference sequence). Notes on the study in general: On average, CD8+ T cells showed a greater number of expanded clones than CD4+.

Generated by immunoSEQ multiplex PCR, the TCRdb table keeps only in-frame clones and is missing some. Among about 73,000 clones listed, about 86% were seen once. The genes are TRBV19 and TRBJ1-3; D gene uncertain. Sequenced here: CD4+ or CD8+ T cells sorted from blood, sampled in a trial of the OX40 agonist ivuxolimab. This TCR was recovered from an adult with an advanced solid tumor such as melanoma, head and neck, liver or kidney cancer. The CDR3 DNA reads TGTGCCAGTAGTATAGTGGGCTCTGGAAACACCATATATTTT. Protein sequence: CASSIVGSGNTIYF.